Reported below is one TCR beta chain. Its antigen target is currently unknown. No much larger clone is present one base from it, and per-base qualities are unavailable. This entry is derived from a study of human T cells and chemical hapten exposure (TCRdb year 2021). Concerning the study at large: For sensitization, 2% DPC in acetone was applied to a roughly 2 cm by roughly 2 cm area of upper inner arm skin. Patients additionally received weekly therapeutic DPC doses to the scalp throughout the approximately 25-week study period. Patch testing was performed on the upper back with Finn chambers containing 0.01% DPC, and the patch tests were scored after 6 days according to International Contact Dermatitis Research Group standards. Most of the patients in the cohort were female, and the cohort covered alopecia areata with under or over 50% scalp involvement, alopecia totalis and alopecia universalis. Libraries were pooled for sequencing, and variation in per-sample TCR yields was attributed mainly to small differences in library volumes within the pool. This study followed changes in the peripheral blood TCR repertoire in vivo during primary and secondary sensitization of alopecia patients to the hapten diphenylcyclopropenone (DPC). Patient blood was sampled pre-sensitization (week 0) and at 2, 6 and about 24 weeks after DPC sensitization. For TCR sequencing, blood came from 25 to 35 alopecia patients at anywhere from one to four time points (pre-sensitization, 2, 6 and 24 weeks). Findings and caveats that apply to the study as a whole: Patch test score was positively correlated with the number of PT1 expanded TCRs, with significance at thresholds 8, 16 and 32 but not at 4. After repeated subsampling, the strength of the expansion versus patch-test correlation and the threshold at which it became significant changed. Compared with pre-sensitization or healthy control sets, expanded TCRs formed significantly more large CDR3 similarity clusters, which is consistent with antigen-driven responses. No change with DPC sensitization was found in the number of TCRs above 1 in 1000 frequency, and no evidence of global repertoire structure alterations was found. All patients had alopecia, a presumed autoimmune disease, so their immune response might differ from that of healthy individuals.

In light of the paper, this sample's time point label describes: pre-sensitization, week 0. The treatment or condition label, read with the paper, signifies: therapeutic diphenylcyclopropenone sensitization with weekly scalp DPC. Blood at each patch-test visit was drawn before the patch test was applied. To be eligible, patients had to be aged 18 to 70, diagnosed with alopecia and judged suitable for DPC therapy, while pregnant patients were excluded. Total RNA was extracted from unfractionated whole blood collected in Tempus Blood RNA tubes. From the germline V gene (reference sequence), CDR1 is LNHNV and CDR2 is YYDKDF. Counted from cysteine to phenylalanine, this CDR3 has 16 amino acids. The only DNA kept is the CDR3, 48 bases in frame from the first base. V sheds 3 bases and J sheds 0 bases, leaving 12 bases between their ends. Libraries were made using RACE. Sequencing was carried out with a NextSeq 500. Library preparation attached unique molecular identifiers to individual cDNA molecules for quantitative, reproducible TCR counting. Each blood RNA sample was used to sequence both TCR alpha and TCR beta chains. For the original study's pipeline: The median number of TCRs per sample was 95,638, ranging from about 20,000 to 690,600. V, J and CDR3 annotation of the TCR reads was carried out using the Decombinator software suite. For the PS versus PT1 abundance plots, all samples were subsampled to the same number of TCRs (28,000). TCRs were defined as expanded if absent before sensitization and observed at least eight times at the 2-week time point. TCRdb applied fastp at Q25 and MiXCR to the public reads, then kept only in-frame beta chains. Entries that share a CDR3 protein sequence are merged under the most common genes and DNA. TCRdb assigned the V and J calls; the authors' analysis was not used. The sample records nearly 110,000 distinct CDR3 sequences, around 12% of which are singletons. The ten top clones hold roughly 1.5% of the sample.

The material was whole blood, obtained in connection with sensitization to the hapten diphenylcyclopropenone (DPC). The V and J genes are TRBV15 and TRBJ1-5; the D gene cannot be named for sure. This sequence was found in a woman aged 50 to 65 with alopecia areata. Some clones in this sample may be carry-over from other donors' samples. The DNA sequence is TGTGCCACCAGCAGGGGCAGCGCGTATAGCAATCAGCCCCAGCATTTT. Translation gives CATSRGSAYSNQPQHF.